What follows is one T cell receptor (beta chain) and its context. Its antigen remains unidentified. These data are taken from a study of PD-1 blockade in classical Hodgkin lymphoma. Study findings and constraints: Individuals who commenced nivolumab within less than 1 year of ASCT were excluded. Newly diagnosed patients had baseline TCR diversity that was reportedly lower than that of healthy donors. By cycle point C4D1, TCR diversity had risen significantly in CD4+ cells (but not CD8+ cells).

Each patient experienced a relapse that followed autologous stem cell transplantation, and brentuximab vedotin exposure varied. This CDR3 comprises 14 residues. Trimming pared 7 bases from V and 2 bases from J, leaving 12 bases between. Germline V gives CDR1 MNHEY, CDR2 SMNVEV (reference sequence). Sequenced by immunoSEQ multiplex PCR; TCRdb stores in-frame clones only, minus some. The sample yields 70,000 or so clones, 71% seen once. Sequencing was performed on peripheral blood mononuclear cells (PBMCs), taken before the second cycle of nivolumab. The receptor comes from a human donor with classical Hodgkin lymphoma. The gene calls are TRBV27 and TRBJ1-5; D unresolved. The CDR3 region has the DNA TGTGCCAGCAAGAGGGCGCAAGGCAATCAGCCCCAGCATTTT. Translated: CASKRAQGNQPQHF.